The T cell receptor (beta chain) described here comes from a study of monozygotic twins with inflammatory bowel disease. Study-level points and caveats: For IBD, no single strong associated signal or clonotype was supported. With others, IBD patients shared fewer clonotypes than healthy twins did, especially with disease activity. Repertoires of patients may have been made more variable by differing immunosuppressive treatments.

One entry per CDR3 protein, without DNA, is what TCRdb gives after re-calling the 5' RACE reads. The data show a few hundred thousand distinct CDR3 sequences, and the top ten clones hold around 1.5%. There are 15 residues in the CDR3. Germline CDR1 reads SGHTA; CDR2 reads FQGNSA. With respect to this clonotype: Its antigen is still unknown.

The rearrangement links TRBV7-2 to TRBJ1-5; TCRdb's D call, TRBD1, is unchecked because there is no DNA. Input material: blood. The receptor comes from a human donor with ulcerative colitis or Crohn's disease, or a healthy co-twin of an affected twin (not recorded which). The CDR3 reads CASSLMGQPNQPQHF.